The T cell receptor beta chain described here comes from a study of human T cells and chemical hapten exposure. Study-level points and caveats: Expanded TCRs showed more large CDR3 clusters than pre-sensitization or healthy control sets.

Time point specified: patch test 1, 2 weeks after DPC sensitization. Treatment given: therapeutic diphenylcyclopropenone sensitization with weekly scalp DPC. Germline-derived CDR1 and CDR2 are MNHEY and SVGEGT. Trimming cost V 8 bases and J 4 bases; bases outside gene matches: 3. This CDR3 is 13 amino acids long. Comment on this clonotype: Its target is unknown.

It was the library that attached unique molecular identifiers to individual cDNA molecules. TCRdb redid the calling of the RACE reads with MiXCR, one entry per CDR3 protein. The sample includes 100,000 to 150,000 distinct CDR3 sequences, roughly an eighth of them seen just once. The input for sequencing was whole blood, taken in connection with sensitization to the hapten diphenylcyclopropenone (DPC). The gene calls are TRBV6-2 or TRBV6-3 and TRBJ2-7; TRBD2 aligns across 12 bases. The origin of this receptor is a man between 18 and 35 years old with alopecia areata. Some clones in this sample may be carry-over from other donors' samples. CDR3 DNA: TGTGCCAGCCGTGGGACTAGCGGGTACGAGCAGTACGTC. Amino acid sequence: CASRGTSGYEQYV.